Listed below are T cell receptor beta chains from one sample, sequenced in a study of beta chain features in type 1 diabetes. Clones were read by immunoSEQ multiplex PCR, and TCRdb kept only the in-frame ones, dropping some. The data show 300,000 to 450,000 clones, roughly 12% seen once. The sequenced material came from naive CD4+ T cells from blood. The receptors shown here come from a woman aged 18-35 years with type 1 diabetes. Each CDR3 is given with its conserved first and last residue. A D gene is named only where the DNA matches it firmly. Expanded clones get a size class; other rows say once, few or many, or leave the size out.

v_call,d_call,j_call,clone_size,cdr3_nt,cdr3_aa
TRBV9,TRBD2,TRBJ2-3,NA,TGTGCCAGCAGCGTGGGCGGTAGCGGGAGATCAGATACGCAGTATTTT,CASSVGGSGRSDTQYF
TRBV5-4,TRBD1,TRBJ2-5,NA,TGTGCCAGCAGCTTGGGACAGGGGGCCGGAGAGACCCAGTACTTC,CASSLGQGAGETQYF
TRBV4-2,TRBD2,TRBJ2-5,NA,TGTGCCAGCAGCCCCCGAGGCGCGGGAGGGCAAGAGACCCAGTACTTC,CASSPRGAGGQETQYF
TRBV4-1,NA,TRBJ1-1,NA,TGCGCCAGCAGCCAAGATCGAAAAATGCGGAACACTGAAGCTTTCTTT,CASSQDRKMRNTEAFF
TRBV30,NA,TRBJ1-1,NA,TGTGCCGGCCGGGACATGAAAATTGAAGCTTTCTTT,CAGRDMKIEAFF
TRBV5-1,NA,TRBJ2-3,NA,TGCGCCAGCAGCTTGGCTGGAGGCACAGATACGCAGTATTTT,CASSLAGGTDTQYF
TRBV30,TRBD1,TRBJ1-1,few,TGTGCCTGCAAATTTACAGGGGCCGCCACTGAAGCTTTCTTT,CACKFTGAATEAFF
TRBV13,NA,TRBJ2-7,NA,TGTGCCAGCAGCTTAGTCCCGCAGGCTGGGTACGAGCAGTACTTC,CASSLVPQAGYEQYF
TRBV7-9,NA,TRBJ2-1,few,TGTGCCAGCAGCCGGAGATGGGGCGGGAACTCCTACAATGAGCAGTTCTTC,CASSRRWGGNSYNEQFF
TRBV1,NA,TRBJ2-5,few,TGCACCAGCAGCCCCCGGAAAGGACAGGGTTCATATCGAAAAGAGACCCAGTACTTC,CTSSPRKGQGSYRKETQYF
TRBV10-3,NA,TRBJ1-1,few,TGTGCCATCGGAGGGTTGAACACTGAAGCTTTCTTT,CAIGGLNTEAFF
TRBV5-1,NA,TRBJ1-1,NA,TGCGCCAGCGGCCGGGGGTTCGGAATGAACACTGAAGCTTTCTTT,CASGRGFGMNTEAFF
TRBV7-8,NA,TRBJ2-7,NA,TGTGCCAGCAGCTCCGTGGCAGGGGTCTACGAGCAGTACTTC,CASSSVAGVYEQYF
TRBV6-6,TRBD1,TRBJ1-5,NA,TGTGCCAGCGGGGGAGGGACAGGACGGGGCAATCAGCCCCAGCATTTT,CASGGGTGRGNQPQHF
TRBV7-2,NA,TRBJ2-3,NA,TGTGCCAGCAGCCCCGTTTCGGGCACAGATACGCAGTATTTT,CASSPVSGTDTQYF
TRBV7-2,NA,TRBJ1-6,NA,TGTGCCAGCAGCTCAAAGGCCGGGATATGGAATTCACCCCTCCACTTT,CASSSKAGIWNSPLHF
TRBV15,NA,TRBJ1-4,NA,TGTGCCACCAGCTACCAAAAGGGGGTGGGTGAAAAACTGTTTTTT,CATSYQKGVGEKLFF
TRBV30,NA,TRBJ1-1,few,TGTGCCTGGAGTGTGATTGGGACTCGTGCGAACACTGAAGCTTTCTTT,CAWSVIGTRANTEAFF
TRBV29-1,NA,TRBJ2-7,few,TGCAGCGTTGGCCAAGCCCCTCCGTACGAGCAGTACTTC,CSVGQAPPYEQYF
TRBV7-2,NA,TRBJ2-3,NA,TGTGCCAGCAGCTTAAGGCTCAGGGGTAGCACAGATACGCAGTATTTT,CASSLRLRGSTDTQYF
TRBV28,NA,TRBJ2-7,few,TGTGCCAGCCGCCACGGCGGGACTTACGAGCAGTACTTC,CASRHGGTYEQYF
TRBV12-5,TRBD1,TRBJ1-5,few,TGTGCTAGTGGACTTGGACAGGGGGGCAATCAGCCCCAGCATTTT,CASGLGQGGNQPQHF
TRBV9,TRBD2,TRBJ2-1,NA,TGTGCCAGCAGCGAGACTAGCGGGGGGGCTAATAATGAGCAGTTCTTC,CASSETSGGANNEQFF
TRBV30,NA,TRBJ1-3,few,TGTGCCTGGAGACAAAGGGGTGGAAACACCATATATTTT,CAWRQRGGNTIYF
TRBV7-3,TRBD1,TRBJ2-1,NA,TGTGCCAGCAGCTCCAACCCATCGACAGGGGGCCAAAATGAGCAGTTCTTC,CASSSNPSTGGQNEQFF
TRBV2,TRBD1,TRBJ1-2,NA,TGTGCCAGCGGGACAGACTATGGCTACACCTTC,CASGTDYGYTF
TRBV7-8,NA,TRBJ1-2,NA,TGTGCCAGCAGCTTTCGGCGGTTTAACTATGGCTACACCTTC,CASSFRRFNYGYTF
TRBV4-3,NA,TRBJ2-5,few,TGCGCCAGCAGCCGACAGGTCCCGGGGTCCCAAGAGACCCAGTACTTC,CASSRQVPGSQETQYF
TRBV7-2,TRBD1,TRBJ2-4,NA,TGTGCCAGCAGCTTAGTTGAGGGGGCACAAAACATTCAGTACTTC,CASSLVEGAQNIQYF
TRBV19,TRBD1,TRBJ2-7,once,TGTGCCAGTAGTACCGACAGGGGAAGCTCCTACGAGCAGTACTTC,CASSTDRGSSYEQYF
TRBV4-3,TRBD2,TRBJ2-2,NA,TGCGCCAGCAGCTCAGCCGGACTAGCGGACACCGGGGAGCTGTTTTTT,CASSSAGLADTGELFF
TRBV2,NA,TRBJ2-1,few,TGTGCCAGCACGGGTAATGAGCAGTTCTTC,CASTGNEQFF
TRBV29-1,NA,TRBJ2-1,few,TGCAGCGCTACCGAGTCGGGTGAGCAGTTCTTC,CSATESGEQFF
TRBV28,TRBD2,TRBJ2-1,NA,TGTGCCAGCAGTTTCGGGCTAGCGGGATACAATGAGCAGTTCTTC,CASSFGLAGYNEQFF
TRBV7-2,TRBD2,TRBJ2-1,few,TGTGCCAGCAGCTTAAGCGGGAGCTCCTACAATGAGCAGTTCTTC,CASSLSGSSYNEQFF